These 15 T cell receptor beta chains were sequenced from one sample in a study of blood T cell repertoires in COVID-19. Sequencing was performed with immunoSEQ multiplex PCR; in TCRdb, only in-frame clones are kept and a portion is missing. The data show 70,000 to 80,000 clones, with 85% to 90% seen just once and about a sixth held by the top ten. Sequenced sample: peripheral blood. The receptors derive from a man older than 75 in a cohort sampled during active COVID-19.

The chain employs TRBV19 and TRBJ2-4; 11 bases are shared with TRBD2. CDR1 and CDR2 from the germline V gene are LNHDA and SQIVND (reference sequence). J was trimmed by 0 bases and V by 4 bases; bases with no gene match: 14. CDR3 size: 20 residues. The CDR3 region is CASSTSGASGGHLAKNIQYF. CDR3 DNA sequence: TGTGCCAGTAGTACGTCCGGAGCTAGCGGGGGGCATCTAGCCAAAAACATTCAGTACTTC.

The chain joins TRBV3-1 (or the pseudogene TRBV3-2) to TRBJ1-2, with a possible D match to TRBD1 (6 bases). Between the trimmed V and J ends, which lost 5 bases and 5 bases, there was a span of 24 bases. The CDR3 contains 17 residues. Germline V CDR1 and CDR2: LGHDT, YNNKEL (reference sequence). CDR3 in amino acids: CASSDNGGWRLGYGYTF. The CDR3 region has the DNA TGTGCCAGCAGCGACAATGGGGGCTGGAGACTGGGGTATGGCTACACCTTC.

The chain recombines TRBV6-5 with TRBJ2-2; tentative D call: TRBD1 (5 bases). The CDR3 is made up of 14 amino acids. Germline CDR1 is MNHEY and CDR2 is SVGAGI. The V end lost 3 bases, the J end lost 5 bases, and 10 bases lay between the germline ends. CDR3 protein: CASSYLKGTGELFF. CDR3 DNA sequence: TGTGCCAGCAGTTATTTAAAGGGGACCGGGGAGCTGTTTTTT.

The V gene is TRBV5-4, the J gene TRBJ2-3; TRBD2 agrees at 7 bases. Trimming removed 0 bases from V and 5 bases from J; junction bases left unmatched: 9. The germline CDR1 and CDR2 sequences are SGHNT and YYREEE (reference sequence). The CDR3 covers 16 residues. The CDR3 here is CASSLAGAGVGDTQYF. The CDR3 DNA reads TGTGCCAGCAGCTTGGCCGGCGCGGGGGTCGGAGATACGCAGTATTTT.

This clone was observed a few times. V and J are TRBV6-1 and TRBJ2-7, with TRBD1 matching over 7 bases. The CDR3 has 12 amino acids. V dropped 6 bases and J dropped 7; count of bases not matched to a gene: 6. Looked up from germline, CDR1 is MNHNS and CDR2 is SASEGT. CDR3 coding DNA: TGTGCCAGCAGGAGCGACAGGGATGAGCAGTACTTC. Translating it yields CASRSDRDEQYF.

The gene calls are TRBV9 and TRBJ2-7; TRBD1 agrees at 8 bases. The germline V gene has CDR1 SGDLS and CDR2 YYNGEE. Germline trimming cut 0 bases from V and 3 bases from J; bases unmatched to any gene: 2. There are 14 residues in the CDR3. This CDR3 is CASSVGTGLYEQYF. The CDR3 DNA reads as TGTGCCAGCAGCGTAGGGACAGGGCTCTACGAGCAGTACTTC.

The V call is TRBV23-1, the J call TRBJ2-5; D may be TRBD2 (6 bases). TRBV23-1 is flagged as an ORF with uncertain function. Trimming shortened V by 7 bases and J by 9 bases, and 21 bases separated the two germline ends. The CDR3 covers 14 residues. The CDR3 region is CASTTNSGCRAQYF. The CDR3 DNA reads TGCGCCAGCACAACGAATAGCGGTTGTCGGGCCCAGTACTTC.

The chain carries TRBV28 and TRBJ1-6; perhaps TRBD1 as D (6 bases). V was cut by 6 bases and J by 8 bases, with 8 bases left in between. The CDR3 is made up of 12 amino acids. CDR1 MDHEN and CDR2 SYDVKM come from the germline V gene. CDR3 region: CASRQGDSPLHF. The DNA of the CDR3 is TGTGCCAGCAGACAGGGTGATTCACCCCTCCACTTT.

V and J are TRBV2 and TRBJ2-7, with D uncertain. Germline assignment: CDR1 SNHLY and CDR2 FYNNEI. The ends were cut back, 6 bases at V and 4 bases at J, with 4 bases in the middle. The CDR3 is 10 residues long. CDR3 DNA sequence: TGTGCCAGCAGGAGATACGAGCAGTACTTC. This encodes CASRRYEQYF.

V and J are TRBV2 and TRBJ1-6, with D unresolved. This CDR3 region has 16 residues. Germline V CDR1 and CDR2: SNHLY, FYNNEI. Trimming removed 8 bases at V and 1 base at J, with 15 bases between. CDR3 protein: CASVAVTDSYNSPLHF. Written as DNA, the CDR3 is TGTGCCAGCGTTGCGGTCACGGATTCCTATAATTCACCCCTCCACTTT.

The rearrangement joins TRBV5-4 to TRBJ2-6; D remains ambiguous. The CDR3 length is 15 residues. V lost 0 bases and J lost 0, with 4 bases in between. Germline-derived CDR1 and CDR2 are SGHNT and YYREEE (reference sequence). CDR3 nucleotide sequence: TGTGCCAGCAGCTTGGCTCTCTCTGGGGCCAACGTCCTGACTTTC. Its protein product is CASSLALSGANVLTF.

Comments on this clone: Other DNA sequences within the sample encode an identical CDR3. The rearrangement links TRBV6-1 to TRBJ2-3, with D unclear. CDR3 length: 14 amino acids. Germline CDR1 and CDR2: MNHNS and SASEGT. V gave up 2 bases and J gave up 0 bases, with 6 bases separating them. The DNA for the CDR3 is TGTGCCAGCAGTGAATTACTTAGCACAGATACGCAGTATTTT. Residues: CASSELLSTDTQYF.

This chain uses TRBV15 with TRBJ2-5; maybe TRBD2 (5 bases). V was shortened by 6 bases and J by 2 bases, with 16 bases between the two germline ends. The germline CDR1 and CDR2 sequences are LNHNV and YYDKDF (reference sequence). The CDR3 runs to 15 residues. The CDR3 bases are TGTGCCACCAGTCTTGACTATTCCCTACAAGAGACCCAGTACTTC. Its protein is CATSLDYSLQETQYF. Full variable domain (rest looked up from reference TRBV15 and TRBJ2-5): DAMVIQNPRYQVTQFGKPVTLSCSQTLNHNVMYWYQQKSSQAPKLLFHYYDKDFNNEADTPDNFQSRRPNTSFCFLDIRSPGLGDTAMYLCATSLDYSLQETQYFGPGTRLLVL.

The chain links TRBV11-2 to TRBJ2-7, with D possibly being TRBD2 (5 bases). The germline V and J ends were trimmed by 2 bases and 3 bases, with 11 bases remaining between them. The CDR3 runs to 14 residues. CDR1 and CDR2 from the germline V gene are SGHAT and FQNNGV. The CDR3 DNA follows: TGTGCCAGCAGCTTAACGTCGGGAATCTACGAGCAGTACTTC. Translating gives CASSLTSGIYEQYF.

The chain joins TRBV18 to TRBJ1-2, with D possibly TRBD1 on 6 matching bases. Trimming took 2 bases from V and 6 from J, leaving 13 bases between them. Per germline, CDR1 KGHSH and CDR2 LQKENI. The CDR3 is 14 residues long. The CDR3 DNA reads TGTGCCAGCTCACCAATACAGGGTAGGAATGGCTACACCTTC. Translation: CASSPIQGRNGYTF.